This TCR beta chain was observed in a study of shared clonotypes between healthy human individuals. General study findings and limits: Among the subsets, naive ones generally showed larger estimated richness than memory ones.

CDR3 size: 15 residues. With V trimmed by 4 bases and J by 4 bases, 7 bases remained unmatched. The germline gives CDR1 SGHDT, CDR2 YYEEEE. Cells designated naive CD8 were CD45RO-negative and were positively selected for CCR7, with terminally differentiated effector memory CD45RA+ cells excluded. Note on this clone: The target antigen is unknown.

Deep-level assay runs were performed. Sorted subsets were amplified in replicate PCRs using 150 to 250 ng DNA, around 30,000 T cell genomes. Here immunoSEQ multiplex PCR was the method, and the copy in TCRdb shows in-frame clones only, minus some. There are 1.5 million to 2.5 million clones in the sample; around 96% occur only once, and less than 1.5% lies in the top ten. The chain is built from TRBV5-6 and TRBJ2-7; 11 positions agree with TRBD1. The material sequenced was naive CD8+ T cells sorted from blood. The clonotype comes from a man younger than 30 in good health. The CDR3: CASSASGTGGYEQYF. In DNA form, the CDR3 reads TGTGCCAGCAGCGCCTCCGGGACAGGGGGTTACGAGCAGTACTTC.